This is a list of T cell receptor beta chains from one sample in a study of blood T cell repertoires in COVID-19. The assay was immunoSEQ multiplex PCR, and TCRdb's table has in-frame clones only and misses some. Found here are approximately 260,000 clones, roughly nine tenths of them singletons; the top ten hold 1.9%. Sequenced material: PBMCs or T cells enriched from blood (not recorded which). All receptors come from a woman aged 55-69 years who had recovered from COVID-19. CDR3s include the opening cysteine and the closing phenylalanine or tryptophan. The D gene is left open where the match is weak. Clone size is not always given. Where it is, it says once, few, many or a class for expanded clones.

>TRBD2|TRBJ2-3|NA|16|TRBV3-1/TRBV3-2
CASSQVASGTEGEQYF
TGTGCCAGCAGCCAAGTTGCTAGCGGGACGGAGGGGGAGCAGTATTTT
>TRBD1|TRBJ1-3|NA|16|TRBV30
CAWNGTGTGDGNTIYF
TGTGCCTGGAATGGAACCGGGACAGGGGATGGAAACACCATATATTTT
>NA|TRBJ1-5|NA|17|TRBV28
CASSSPVIRGSNQPQHF
TGTGCCAGCAGTTCGCCGGTCATCCGAGGAAGCAATCAGCCCCAGCATTTT
>NA|TRBJ1-2|NA|16|TRBV7-9
CASSGGGSRANYGYTF
TGTGCCAGCAGCGGGGGAGGGAGCAGAGCTAACTATGGCTACACCTTC
>NA|TRBJ2-5|NA|13|TRBV18
CASSPDRQETQYF
TGTGCCAGCTCACCCGACAGACAGGAGACCCAGTACTTC
>TRBD1|TRBJ1-2|NA|15|TRBV28
CASSSPRQGDYGYTF
TGTGCCAGCAGTTCCCCCCGCCAGGGGGACTATGGCTACACCTTC
>TRBD2|TRBJ2-7|NA|15|TRBV28
CASLPGQAGSHEQYF
TGTGCCAGCCTCCCTGGGCAAGCGGGGTCTCACGAGCAGTACTTC
>NA|TRBJ2-7|NA|15|TRBV7-2
CASSLAVGSDYEQYF
TGTGCCAGCAGCTTAGCAGTCGGTAGCGATTACGAGCAGTACTTC
>TRBD2|TRBJ2-3|NA|14|TRBV5-1
CASSWAGGPDTQYF
TGCGCCAGCAGCTGGGCGGGGGGCCCAGATACGCAGTATTTT
>TRBD1|TRBJ2-7|NA|15|TRBV5-1
CASSLGTGGIYEQYF
TGCGCCAGCAGCTTGGGCACAGGGGGCATCTACGAGCAGTACTTC
>TRBD2|TRBJ2-4|NA|14|TRBV5-4
CAAGGESAKNIQYF
TGTGCCGCGGGGGGCGAATCAGCCAAAAACATTCAGTACTTC
>NA|TRBJ1-3|NA|16|TRBV19
CASSILLAVSGNTIYF
TGTGCCAGTAGTATTCTTTTGGCCGTCTCTGGAAACACCATATATTTT
>TRBD1|TRBJ1-3|NA|16|TRBV28
CASTGTVVLRGNTIYF
TGTGCCAGCACAGGGACAGTCGTCCTGCGGGGAAACACCATATATTTT
>TRBD1|TRBJ2-5|NA|14|TRBV2
CASQLGTGKETQYF
TGTGCCAGCCAACTCGGGACAGGCAAAGAGACCCAGTACTTC
>TRBD1|TRBJ1-1|NA|12|TRBV12-3/TRBV12-4
CASSSDRAGAFF
TGTGCCAGCAGCTCTGACAGGGCTGGAGCTTTCTTT
>TRBD1|TRBJ1-1|once|18|TRBV10-3
CAISESGQGVGGDTEAFF
TGTGCCATCAGTGAGTCGGGACAGGGAGTGGGAGGGGACACTGAAGCTTTCTTT
>NA|TRBJ1-5|NA|13|TRBV27
CASSLYRGQPQHF
TGTGCCAGCAGTTTATACCGGGGACAGCCCCAGCATTTT
>NA|TRBJ1-3|NA|13|TRBV7-9
CASTGQSGNTIYF
TGTGCCAGTACGGGACAATCTGGAAACACCATATATTTT
>NA|TRBJ2-1|NA|12|TRBV30
CARGTGSNEQFF
TGTGCCCGGGGAACAGGATCCAATGAGCAGTTCTTC
>NA|TRBJ1-1|once|15|TRBV27
CASSLLQGASGEAFF
TGTGCCAGCAGCCTTCTACAGGGCGCGTCCGGTGAAGCTTTCTTT
>TRBD2|TRBJ2-5|NA|16|TRBV2
CASSEAGLAGVETQYF
TGTGCCAGCAGTGAAGCAGGACTAGCGGGGGTAGAGACCCAGTACTTC
>TRBD1|TRBJ1-2|few|14|TRBV6-5
CASSYRDRVDGYTF
TGTGCCAGCTCCTACCGCGACAGGGTAGATGGCTACACCTTC
>NA|TRBJ2-5|NA|17|TRBV5-5
CASSLVGQRWYQETQYF
TGTGCCAGCAGCTTGGTTGGACAGAGATGGTACCAAGAGACCCAGTACTTC
>NA|TRBJ2-7|NA|13|TRBV9
CASSVASSYEQYF
TGTGCCAGCAGCGTAGCTAGTTCCTACGAGCAGTACTTC
>TRBD2|TRBJ2-5|NA|15|TRBV27
CASRSGLAGLETQYF
TGTGCCAGCAGGTCTGGACTAGCGGGCTTAGAGACCCAGTACTTC
>TRBD1|TRBJ1-2|NA|11|TRBV29-1
CSVATGGGYTF
TGCAGCGTAGCGACAGGGGGAGGCTACACCTTC
>NA|TRBJ2-5|NA|13|TRBV7-9
CASSLALRETQYF
TGTGCCAGCAGCTTAGCCCTTAGAGAGACCCAGTACTTC
>TRBD1|TRBJ1-5|NA|15|TRBV5-1
CASSLQGADNQPQHF
TGCGCCAGCAGCTTGCAGGGGGCGGACAATCAGCCCCAGCATTTT
>TRBD2|TRBJ2-3|NA|16|TRBV3-1/TRBV3-2
CASSRRLAGSTDTQYF
TGTGCCAGCAGCCGTAGACTAGCGGGAAGCACAGATACGCAGTATTTT
>TRBD2|TRBJ2-5|NA|16|TRBV5-1
CASSFDPRGGGETQYF
TGCGCCAGCAGCTTCGATCCCCGGGGGGGAGGAGAGACCCAGTACTTC
>NA|TRBJ2-7|few|17|TRBV6-2/TRBV6-3
CASSYGLVDYRDYEQYF
TGTGCCAGCAGTTACGGACTGGTTGATTACCGAGACTACGAGCAGTACTTC